This entry lists 7 T cell receptor beta chains sequenced from one sample in a study of cytomegalovirus exposure and HLA in healthy donors. The PCR contained 60 Vbeta and 13 Jbeta primers. The repertoire was sequenced with immunoSEQ multiplex PCR; TCRdb's copy has only in-frame clones and lacks some. The specimen's table records around 76,000 clones. The source material was PBMCs. The source of these receptors is a man aged 35 to 55 in good health and CMV-seronegative.

The V gene is TRBV5-6, the J gene TRBJ2-3; a possible D gene is TRBD2 (6 bases). Germline CDR1 SGHDT, CDR2 YYEEEE. The CDR3 is 16 residues long. V lost 3 bases to trimming and J lost 5 bases, with 19 bases between them. The CDR3 here is CASSWRAGLLRDTQYF. The CDR3 DNA reads TGTGCCAGCAGCTGGAGGGCGGGACTCCTCCGAGATACGCAGTATTTT. Combining the CDR3 with reference TRBV5-6 and TRBJ2-3 gives the whole variable domain DAGVTQSPTHLIKTRGQQVTLRCSPKSGHDTVSWYQQALGQGPQFIFQYYEEEERQRGNFPDRFSGHQFPNYSSELNVNALLLGDSALYLCASSWRAGLLRDTQYFGPGTRLTVL.

This chain uses TRBV15 with TRBJ1-5; 10 bases are shared with TRBD1. The J segment lost 7 bases and the V segment lost 7 bases, leaving 10 bases of the junction unmatched. The CDR3 contains 15 residues. The germline V gene has CDR1 LNHNV and CDR2 YYDKDF (reference sequence). The CDR3 DNA is TGTGCCACCACTCCGGACAGGGGGAGCGGGCAGCCCCAGCATTTT. This encodes CATTPDRGSGQPQHF.

This rearrangement joins TRBV19 to TRBJ2-7, with 7 bases matching TRBD2. Germline V gene lookup returns CDR1 LNHDA and CDR2 SQIVND (reference sequence). V gave up 5 bases and J gave up 3 bases; unmatched junction bases: 7. The CDR3 consists of 14 residues. The CDR3 sequence: CASSPTSDVYEQYF. The CDR3 DNA sequence: TGTGCCAGTAGTCCAACTAGCGACGTCTACGAGCAGTACTTC.

The gene calls are TRBV29-1 and TRBJ2-7; weak D call: TRBD2 (6 bases). Trimming removed 6 bases at V and 9 bases at J, with 21 bases between. The CDR3 covers 13 residues. From germline, CDR1 is SQVTM and CDR2 ANQGSEA. The CDR3 spells CSVIGTLTTRQYF. In DNA form, the CDR3 reads TGCAGCGTGATCGGGACTCTGACTACGAGGCAGTACTTC.

The chain recombines TRBV6-1 with TRBJ1-1; TRBD1 agrees at 7 bases. This CDR3 has 13 residues. CDR1 and CDR2 (germline): MNHNS, SASEGT. V shed 5 bases, J shed 6 bases, and the junction held 6 bases outside the gene matches. The CDR3 is CASSIFQGAEAFF. In DNA, the CDR3 is TGTGCCAGCAGTATCTTCCAGGGGGCTGAAGCTTTCTTT.

The chain carries TRBV28 and TRBJ2-3, with 8 bases lining up with TRBD1. After removal of 5 bases from V and 5 bases from J, the junction contained 12 bases not matched to a gene. Germline-derived CDR1 and CDR2 are MDHEN and SYDVKM. This CDR3 is 16 amino acids long. CDR3 protein: CASSHHRQGAGDTQYF. In nucleotides, the CDR3 is TGTGCCAGCAGTCACCATAGGCAGGGGGCGGGAGATACGCAGTATTTT.

The chain uses TRBV2 and TRBJ2-7; D perhaps matches TRBD1 (5 bases). This CDR3 is 13 amino acids long. V lost 7 bases and J lost 3, with 13 bases in between. From germline, CDR1 is SNHLY and CDR2 FYNNEI. CDR3 sequence: CASNEQGLYEQYF. The CDR3 nucleotides read TGTGCCAGCAATGAGCAGGGTCTCTACGAGCAGTACTTC.